The 6 T cell receptor beta chains reported below all come from one sample, sequenced in a study of vaccination effects on CD4 cells after COVID-19. Before sequencing took place, the ViraFEST assay used viral peptide pools to expand antigen-specific CD4+ T cells. Culture lasted about 10 days before CD4+ T cell isolation. Vaccinees lacked prior SARS-CoV-2 infection and tested negative for nucleocapsid antibodies. These TCRs' antigens remain unknown. The repertoire was sequenced with immunoSEQ multiplex PCR; TCRdb's copy has only in-frame clones and lacks some. The sample gives under 55,000 clones, roughly three quarters of which show up once; less than 7.5% is in the top ten. The sample in question was CD4+ T cells from PBMCs cultured with HCoV-OC43 spike peptides, obtained before COVID-19 vaccination. Indicated subset: HCoV-OC43 spike overlapping peptide pool stimulation. These receptors came from a human donor who received a COVID-19 vaccine.

The chain uses TRBV7-8 and TRBJ2-6; D ambiguous. The ends were cut back, 6 bases at V and 2 bases at J, with 5 bases in the middle. Germline V gene lookup returns CDR1 SGHVS and CDR2 FQNEAQ. This CDR3 region has 13 residues. CDR3 DNA sequence: TGTGCCAGCAGTTGGACTGGGGCCAACGTCCTGACTTTC. Translation: CASSWTGANVLTF.

This chain uses TRBV5-1 with TRBJ2-7; TRBD1 agrees at 8 bases. V dropped 4 bases and J dropped 1; count of bases not matched to a gene: 7. Per the germline V gene, CDR1 is SGHRS and CDR2 is YFSETQ. The CDR3 has 15 residues. The CDR3 here is CASSIGQGASYEQYV. The CDR3 bases are TGCGCCAGCAGCATCGGACAGGGCGCTTCCTACGAGCAGTACGTC.

The chain recombines TRBV25-1 with TRBJ2-3; D ambiguous. Germline V gene sequence: CDR1 MGHDK, CDR2 SYGVNS. Trimming stripped 10 bases from V and 6 bases from J, with 11 bases between. This CDR3 is 11 amino acids long. This chain's CDR3 is CATQRADTQYF. CDR3 nucleotides: TGTGCCACCCAAAGGGCTGATACGCAGTATTTT.

The chain carries TRBV3-1 (or the pseudogene TRBV3-2) and TRBJ2-6, with TRBD1 identical over 7 bases. Losses at the gene ends were 4 bases for V and 7 bases for J; bases not matched to a gene: 7. Per the germline V gene, CDR1 is LGHDT and CDR2 is YNNKEL (reference sequence). This CDR3 has 15 amino acids. CDR3 region: CASSLSGTDANVLTF. CDR3 nucleotides: TGTGCCAGCAGCCTAAGTGGGACAGATGCCAACGTCCTGACTTTC.

J is TRBJ2-2 and V is TRBV24-1, with 7 positions matching TRBD2. The CDR3 sequence is 14 residues long. The J segment lost 0 bases and the V segment lost 8 bases, leaving 2 bases of the junction unmatched. Germline CDR1 reads KGHDR; CDR2 reads SFDVKD. CDR3 sequence (DNA): TGTGCCACCACTAGCGGAGCGAACACCGGGGAGCTGTTTTTT. As protein: CATTSGANTGELFF.

This chain uses TRBV5-1 with TRBJ2-7; D perhaps matches TRBD2 (5 bases). This CDR3 spans 17 amino acids. In germline, CDR1 is SGHRS, CDR2 YFSETQ. Trimming removed 2 bases at V and 5 bases at J, with 23 bases between. This chain's CDR3 is CASSFYTPLGWGDEQYV. In DNA, the CDR3 is TGCGCCAGCAGCTTTTACACCCCCCTCGGTTGGGGAGACGAGCAGTACGTC.